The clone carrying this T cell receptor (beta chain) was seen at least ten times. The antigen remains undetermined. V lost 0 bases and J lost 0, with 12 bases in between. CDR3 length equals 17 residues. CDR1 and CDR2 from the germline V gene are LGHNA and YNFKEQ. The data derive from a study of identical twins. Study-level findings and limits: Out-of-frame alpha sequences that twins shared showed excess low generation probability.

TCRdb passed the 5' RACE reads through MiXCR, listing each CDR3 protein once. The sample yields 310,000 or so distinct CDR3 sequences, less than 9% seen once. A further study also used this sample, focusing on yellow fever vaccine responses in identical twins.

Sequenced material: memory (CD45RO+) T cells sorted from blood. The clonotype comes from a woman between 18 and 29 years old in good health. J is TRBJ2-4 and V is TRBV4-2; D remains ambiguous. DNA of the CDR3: TGTGCCAGCAGCCAAGATTCCCGGACGGAAGCCAAAAACATTCAGTACTTC. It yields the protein CASSQDSRTEAKNIQYF.